The next 13 T cell receptor beta chains were all read from a single sample in a study of shared clonotypes between healthy human individuals (dated by TCRdb to between 2020 and 2021). The library was produced with the immunoSEQ multiplex PCR assay. TCRdb re-hosts the immuneACCESS table, in-frame sequences only. Its copies lack some clones; in the studies checked, an unresolved V gene accounts for under half of them, and the cause for the rest is not known. The sample table records fewer than 650,000 clones; around 78% of these occur just once. Together, the top ten hold under 15% of the sample. The sample consisted of PBMCs. These receptors were taken from a woman aged 40 to 50 in good health. Some clones in this sample may be carry-over from other donors' samples.

The chain is built from TRBV7-9 and TRBJ2-4; D perhaps matches TRBD1 (6 bases). Trimming took off 5 bases at V and 5 bases at J, with 10 bases between the two ends. Germline assignment: CDR1 SEHNR and CDR2 FQNEAQ (reference sequence). The CDR3 length is 13 residues. CDR3 coding DNA: TGTGCCAGCAGCGTCAGGGGAGAAAACATTCAGTACTTC. It codes for CASSVRGENIQYF.

DNA for the CDR3: TGTGCCAGCAGTTTGGAACAGGGGGCTGTAGATACGCAGTATTTT. Its protein is CASSLEQGAVDTQYF. The chain combines TRBV27 with TRBJ2-3; 9 bases are a match to TRBD1. Looked up from germline, CDR1 is MNHEY and CDR2 is SMNVEV (reference sequence). V gave up 3 bases and J gave up 5 bases; unmatched junction bases: 6. The CDR3 has 15 residues.

This rearrangement joins TRBV10-3 to TRBJ1-1, with a weak D call TRBD1 (6 bases). CDR3 length equals 16 residues. The V gene lost 4 bases and the J gene lost 5 bases, with 20 bases spanning the gap. Germline V CDR1 and CDR2: ENHRY, SYGVKD. Here the CDR3 reads CAISGQQGIGGTEAFF. In DNA, the CDR3 is TGTGCCATCAGTGGCCAACAGGGTATCGGGGGTACTGAAGCTTTCTTT.

Concerning this clone: A far larger clone is a single base away, which makes a read error likely. The rearrangement links TRBV29-1 to TRBJ1-3; possibly TRBD1 for D (5 bases). The V and J ends lost 8 bases and 4 bases respectively, with 18 bases between them. This CDR3 region has 14 residues. CDR1 and CDR2 from the germline V gene are SQVTM and ANQGSEA. Here the CDR3 DNA reads TGCAGCATTAATGTTGGGGGGACGGGAAACACCATATATTTT. Its translation: CSINVGGTGNTIYF.

This chain joins TRBV27 and TRBJ1-5; 7 bases align to TRBD1. The ends lost 5 bases at V and 3 bases at J; junction bases unmatched: 4. From germline, CDR1 is MNHEY and CDR2 SMNVEV (reference sequence). This CDR3 spans 14 amino acids. The DNA for the CDR3 is TGTGCCAGCAGTCCGGACAGGAACAATCAGCCCCAGCATTTT. It specifies CASSPDRNNQPQHF.

The genes are TRBV28 and TRBJ1-2; D may be TRBD1 (6 bases). The CDR3 consists of 15 residues. The germline V and J ends were trimmed by 6 bases and 4 bases, with 18 bases remaining between them. Germline values: CDR1 MDHEN, CDR2 SYDVKM. The DNA for the CDR3 is TGTGCCAGCAGCCTCGGGGGCTTCGGAGGCTATGGCTACACCTTC. It yields the protein CASSLGGFGGYGYTF.

The chain combines TRBV4-1 with TRBJ2-2; perhaps TRBD2 as D (6 bases). Trimming shortened V by 4 bases and J by 3 bases, and 15 bases separated the two germline ends. The CDR3 runs to 16 residues. The germline gives CDR1 MGHRA, CDR2 YSYEKL. The CDR3 loop is CASSLGVGGDTGELFF. Written as DNA, the CDR3 is TGCGCCAGCAGCCTCGGCGTCGGCGGGGACACCGGGGAGCTGTTTTTT.

This clone was detected a few times. This chain uses TRBV9 with TRBJ2-1; D is unclear. Trimming shortened V by 3 bases and J by 3 bases, and 7 bases separated the two germline ends. The CDR3 is made up of 13 amino acids. The germline CDR1 and CDR2 sequences are SGDLS and YYNGEE. The DNA of the CDR3 is TGTGCCAGCAGCGGGACCCACTACAATGAGCAGTTCTTC. This translates into CASSGTHYNEQFF.

This sequence joins TRBV5-1 and TRBJ1-2, with D possibly matching TRBD1 (6 bases). This CDR3 spans 15 amino acids. V lost 0 bases and J 6 bases, leaving 15 bases between the germline ends. Germline CDR1 SGHRS, CDR2 YFSETQ. The CDR3 loop reads CASSLDGGGANGYTF. CDR3 DNA: TGCGCCAGCAGCTTGGATGGGGGCGGGGCAAATGGCTACACCTTC.

J is TRBJ1-1 and V is TRBV4-1; 7 bases agree with TRBD1. The CDR3 contains 15 residues. Germline CDR1 MGHRA, CDR2 YSYEKL. Trimming cost V 6 bases and J 1 base; bases outside gene matches: 8. DNA of the CDR3: TGCGCCAGCAGGTATCCGGGACAGCAGAACACTGAAGCTTTCTTT. It is translated as CASRYPGQQNTEAFF.

This clone was detected only once. The CDR3 sequence: CASSIDPGTYNEQFF. Here the CDR3 DNA reads TGTGCCAGTAGTATAGATCCGGGCACGTACAATGAGCAGTTCTTC. The chain has TRBV19 and TRBJ2-1; no firm D call. V shed 0 bases and J shed 4 bases, with 10 bases lying between them. The CDR3 spans 15 residues. Germline V gene lookup returns CDR1 LNHDA and CDR2 SQIVND (reference sequence).

The V call is TRBV19, the J call TRBJ2-1; 9 bases fit TRBD1. Germline assignment: CDR1 LNHDA and CDR2 SQIVND (reference sequence). There are 15 residues in the CDR3. V was clipped by 2 bases and J by 12 bases; unmatched bases: 11. DNA of the CDR3: TGTGCCAGTAGTATACCGGGACAGGGAACGGTAAGGCAGTTCTTC. Residues: CASSIPGQGTVRQFF.

The sample holds many counts of this clone. The CDR3 sequence: CASSQDRKGPETQYF. DNA of the CDR3: TGCGCCAGCAGCCAAGATCGAAAGGGGCCAGAGACCCAGTACTTC. The V and J genes are TRBV4-3 and TRBJ2-5, with D maybe TRBD1 (5 bases). The germline V gene encodes CDR1 LGHNA and CDR2 YSLEER. With 0 bases removed from V and 4 bases from J, the gap between germline ends came to 12 bases. The CDR3 extends over 15 amino acids.